One and the same sample provided the 5 T cell receptor beta chains below, sequenced in a study of memory CD4+ T cells and cytomegalovirus serostatus. The sort gate was single viable CD3+CD4+CD8-CD45RO+ cells for memory CD4+ T cells. The table came from immunoSEQ multiplex PCR; TCRdb's copy has only in-frame clones and leaves some out. The sample lists 45,000 to 60,000 clones; roughly 74% were seen once. Sequenced input: memory CD4+ T cells from blood. These receptors all stem from an adult in good health and CMV-seropositive.

J is TRBJ2-2 and V is TRBV10-3, with TRBD1 as a possible D gene (5 bases). Germline CDR1 reads ENHRY; CDR2 reads SYGVKD. With 7 bases removed from V and 5 bases from J, the gap between germline ends came to 11 bases. This CDR3 region has 13 residues. The CDR3 reads CAIMQGRTGELFF. CDR3 DNA sequence: TGTGCCATCATGCAGGGTCGGACCGGGGAGCTGTTTTTT.

The chain carries TRBV6-5 and TRBJ1-6; D is unresolved. V was clipped by 1 base and J by 4 bases, with 8 bases between them. This CDR3 comprises 15 residues. CDR1 and CDR2 from the germline V gene are MNHEY and SVGAGI. CDR3 loop: CASSYLAEYNSPLHF. CDR3 nucleotides: TGTGCCAGCAGTTACTTGGCAGAGTATAATTCACCCCTCCACTTT.

The chain recombines TRBV6-1 with TRBJ1-2, with TRBD1 matching over 7 bases. J gave up 4 bases and V 7 bases, and 9 bases lay outside the gene matches. This CDR3 is built from 14 residues. CDR1 is MNHNS, CDR2 SASEGT, per germline. The CDR3 nucleotides are TGTGCCAGCACTTGGACAGGAGAGTTCTATGGCTACACCTTC. Its translation: CASTWTGEFYGYTF.

This clone was seen once. The chain joins TRBV9 to TRBJ1-1; D remains ambiguous. The CDR3 spans 14 residues. Germline CDR1 is SGDLS and CDR2 is YYNGEE. Between the trimmed V and J ends, which lost 0 bases and 1 base, there was a span of 7 bases. CDR3 coding DNA: TGTGCCAGCAGCGTAGTACACCAGAACACTGAAGCTTTCTTT. Its protein is CASSVVHQNTEAFF.

This clone turned up a few times. The chain joins TRBV2 to TRBJ2-3, with 14 bases aligning to TRBD2. Germline CDR1 reads SNHLY; CDR2 reads FYNNEI. The V and J ends lost 8 bases and 3 bases, in that order; junction bases with no gene match: 1. This CDR3 has 14 residues. The CDR3 spells CASRLAGGTDTQYF. As DNA, the CDR3 is TGTGCCAGCCGACTAGCGGGGGGGACAGATACGCAGTATTTT.